A selection of T cell receptor beta chains follows, all from one sample in a study of breast tumors, draining lymph nodes, adjacent tissues. TCRdb passed the multiplex PCR reads through MiXCR, listing each CDR3 protein once. This table holds approximately 130,000 distinct CDR3 sequences, over 20% found once. Material for sequencing was axillary lymph node tissue. The receptors shown here come from a female donor with breast cancer. Some clones in this sample may be carry-over from other donors' samples. CDR3s include the opening cysteine and the closing phenylalanine or tryptophan.

v_gene: TRBV2
j_gene: TRBJ2-4
CDR3aa: CASSRRGGTTKDIQYF

v_gene: TRBV11-3
j_gene: TRBJ2-7
CDR3aa: CASSLGPGGSYEQYF

v_gene: TRBV6-1
j_gene: TRBJ1-2
CDR3aa: CASRVSDNYSYTF

v_gene: TRBV20-1
j_gene: TRBJ2-7
CDR3aa: CSALLAGGFYEQYF

v_gene: TRBV7-9
j_gene: TRBJ1-5
CDR3aa: CASSGDEQPQHF

v_gene: TRBV4-1
j_gene: TRBJ2-7
CDR3aa: CASSPDKVPYEQYF

v_gene: TRBV11-2
j_gene: TRBJ2-1
CDR3aa: CASRTSGRNEQFF

v_gene: TRBV20-1
j_gene: TRBJ2-3
CDR3aa: CSASPGTHTDTQYF

v_gene: TRBV2
j_gene: TRBJ2-7
CDR3aa: CASKRAYEQYF

v_gene: TRBV4-1
j_gene: TRBJ1-3
CDR3aa: CASSQARTGGNTIYF

v_gene: TRBV12-3/TRBV12-4
j_gene: TRBJ2-1
CDR3aa: CASSTIGLNEQFF